A single sample is the source of the 32 T cell receptor beta chains below, sequenced in a study of cytotoxic CD8 clonotypes in ibrutinib-treated CLL. Profiling relied on immunoSEQ multiplex PCR, and the TCRdb table lists in-frame clones only, not all of them. Of roughly 180,000 clones in the sample, about 84% are singletons; the top ten hold 3.5% to 5.5%. The material was PBMCs, obtained after 24 months of ibrutinib treatment. These receptors originate from a human donor with chronic lymphocytic leukemia.

This clone occurred once. CDR3 sequence reads: CASSLLLAGVETQYF. The CDR3 coding sequence is TGCGCCAGCAGCTTACTACTAGCGGGAGTAGAGACCCAGTACTTC. This sequence joins TRBV5-1 and TRBJ2-5; 11 nucleotides agree with TRBD2. From germline, CDR1 is SGHRS and CDR2 YFSETQ. The CDR3 loop spans 15 amino acids. With 2 bases clipped from V and 4 bases from J, the junction kept 4 bases outside the gene matches.

The genes are TRBV4-1 and TRBJ1-2; D ambiguous. Trimming cost V 1 base and J 7 bases, with 16 bases left between them. In germline, CDR1 is MGHRA, CDR2 YSYEKL. The CDR3 sequence is 15 residues long. The chain's CDR3 is CASSQGASGIRGYTF. CDR3 DNA: TGCGCCAGCAGCCAAGGGGCGTCGGGAATTCGTGGCTACACCTTC.

V and J are TRBV27 and TRBJ2-7; D is undetermined. The CDR3 totals 15 residues. The V gene's germline CDR1 is MNHEY and CDR2 SMNVEV (reference sequence). Deletions cut 3 bases from V and 0 bases from J, with 12 bases between. The CDR3 nucleotides read TGTGCCAGCAGTTTCAAACCCTTAAGCTCCTACGAGCAGTACTTC. Translating gives CASSFKPLSSYEQYF.

V is TRBV7-9 and J is TRBJ2-7; the D is unclear. Trimming removed 2 bases from V and 0 bases from J, with 8 bases in between. Germline V gene data show CDR1 as SEHNR and CDR2 as FQNEAQ (reference sequence). The CDR3 is 14 amino acids. CDR3 in amino acids: CASSLSQSSYEQYF. The DNA of the CDR3 is TGTGCCAGCAGCTTATCCCAGAGCTCCTACGAGCAGTACTTC.

This clone was detected only a few times. The chain has TRBV10-3 and TRBJ1-1, with D tentatively TRBD1 (5 bases). Trimming stripped 10 bases from V and 1 base from J, with 16 bases between. Germline CDR1 reads ENHRY; CDR2 reads SYGVKD. The CDR3 spans 14 residues. CDR3 protein: CATRTGPRNTEAFF. CDR3 in DNA: TGTGCCACCAGGACGGGACCTCGGAACACTGAAGCTTTCTTT.

This clone showed up just a few times. The gene calls are TRBV7-2 and TRBJ2-7, with 9 nucleotides matching TRBD2. The germline CDR1 and CDR2 sequences are SGHTA and FQGNSA. J was trimmed by 5 bases and V by 6 bases; bases with no gene match: 20. The CDR3 length is 18 residues. CDR3 sequence: CASRPGGGLAGSPDEQYF. DNA of the CDR3: TGTGCCAGCAGACCCGGGGGGGGGCTAGCGGGATCCCCGGACGAGCAGTACTTC.

In DNA form, the CDR3 reads TGTGCCAGCAGCCCAGCAGGGGTTAATGAAAAACTGTTTTTT. As protein: CASSPAGVNEKLFF. J is TRBJ1-4 and V is TRBV9; D is perhaps TRBD1 (6 bases). Germline assignment: CDR1 SGDLS and CDR2 YYNGEE. The CDR3 has 14 residues. Trimming pared 4 bases from V and 4 bases from J, leaving 11 bases between.

This chain's CDR3 is CASSVEGGADTQYF. In nucleotides, the CDR3 is TGTGCCAGCAGCGTAGAAGGGGGTGCGGATACGCAGTATTTT. The chain has TRBV9 and TRBJ2-3; possible D gene TRBD1, 6 bases. Per germline, CDR1 SGDLS and CDR2 YYNGEE. V lost 0 bases and J lost 6, with 11 bases in between. The CDR3 extends over 14 amino acids.

The chain has TRBV5-1 and TRBJ2-5, with TRBD2 matching 9 bases. Losses at the gene ends were 5 bases for V and 5 bases for J; bases not matched to a gene: 7. The CDR3 covers 14 residues. Germline CDR1 and CDR2: SGHRS and YFSETQ. The CDR3 region is CASRSSGNYETQYF. DNA for the CDR3: TGCGCCAGCAGGTCTAGCGGGAATTACGAGACCCAGTACTTC.

J is TRBJ2-7 and V is TRBV28; possible D gene TRBD2, 7 bases. The germline CDR1 and CDR2 sequences are MDHEN and SYDVKM. The CDR3 consists of 12 residues. CDR3 protein: CAGGTTNYEQYF. The DNA for the CDR3 is TGTGCGGGGGGGACAACAAATTACGAGCAGTACTTC.

This clone appeared a few times. V usage is TRBV7-9 and J usage is TRBJ2-7; TRBD1 is a possible D gene (6 bases). Germline CDR1 SEHNR, CDR2 FQNEAQ (reference sequence). V dropped 1 base and J dropped 10 bases, with 14 bases sitting between them. The CDR3 contains 13 residues. The CDR3 sequence: CASSLVQGYLQYF. The DNA of the CDR3 is TGTGCCAGCAGCTTAGTTCAGGGGTATCTACAGTACTTC.

The chain is built from TRBV5-1 and TRBJ1-3; 8 positions agree with TRBD1. The CDR3 runs to 14 residues. CDR1 and CDR2 from the germline V gene are SGHRS and YFSETQ. With 4 bases clipped from V and 4 bases from J, the junction kept 4 bases outside the gene matches. The CDR3 loop reads CASSADRGGNTIYF. The CDR3 DNA reads as TGCGCCAGCAGCGCCGACAGGGGCGGAAACACCATATATTTT.

V gene TRBV28 combines with J gene TRBJ1-2, with 7 bases identical to TRBD1. CDR1 and CDR2 (germline): MDHEN, SYDVKM. J gave up 5 bases and V 6 bases, and 6 bases lay outside the gene matches. CDR3 size: 13 residues. In DNA, the CDR3 is TGTGCCAGCAGGACCGGGACAGCTTATGGCTACACCTTC. Amino acid sequence: CASRTGTAYGYTF.

This chain connects TRBV25-1 to TRBJ1-6; D might be TRBD1 (6 bases). Per the germline V gene, CDR1 is MGHDK and CDR2 is SYGVNS. CDR3 length: 15 amino acids. The ends were cut back, 2 bases at V and 8 bases at J, with 13 bases in the middle. The CDR3 sequence: CASSETGWGDSPLHF. In nucleotides, the CDR3 is TGTGCCAGCAGTGAAACAGGGTGGGGGGATTCACCCCTCCACTTT.

The J gene is TRBJ1-1, the V gene TRBV7-2, with 9 bases aligning to TRBD1. The CDR3 covers 14 residues. Germline V lookup: CDR1 SGHTA, CDR2 FQGNSA. V was clipped by 3 bases and J by 1 base; unmatched bases: 0. CDR3 sequence reads: CASSLGQGNTEAFF. The CDR3 nucleotides read TGTGCCAGCAGCTTGGGACAGGGGAACACTGAAGCTTTCTTT.

CDR3 nucleotide sequence: TGTGCCAGCAGCTACCAGACAGGGGGCGAGCAGTACTTC. Amino acid sequence: CASSYQTGGEQYF. The chain employs TRBV7-3 and TRBJ2-7, with 9 bases matching TRBD1. Germline assignment: CDR1 SGHTA and CDR2 FQGTGA. The junction had 4 bases not matched to a gene; V was cut back by 4 bases and J by 6 bases. The CDR3 covers 13 residues.

This rearrangement joins TRBV2 to TRBJ1-2; D is ambiguous. Germline V lookup: CDR1 SNHLY, CDR2 FYNNEI. The V and J ends lost 0 bases and 2 bases respectively, with 7 bases between them. The CDR3 runs to 14 residues. CDR3 in DNA: TGTGCCAGCAGTGAAGCGCAAGGGAACTATGGCTACACCTTC. This gives the protein CASSEAQGNYGYTF.

The chain carries TRBV7-2 and TRBJ1-3, with 7 bases lining up with TRBD1. Germline-derived CDR1 and CDR2 are SGHTA and FQGNSA. This CDR3 comprises 16 residues. V lost 3 bases to trimming and J lost 0 bases; unmatched junction nucleotides: 5. In nucleotides, the CDR3 is TGTGCCAGCAGCTTGGGACAGACTAACTCTGGAAACACCATATATTTT. The encoded protein is CASSLGQTNSGNTIYF.

This clone was observed a single time. The chain has TRBV20-1 and TRBJ2-7, with D perhaps TRBD1 (6 bases). The CDR3 loop spans 10 amino acids. From germline, CDR1 is DFQATT and CDR2 SNEGSKA (reference sequence). Trimming removed 4 bases from V and 7 bases from J, with 8 bases in between. CDR3 nucleotides: TGCAGTGCTAACAGGGAAGAGCAGTACTTC. This encodes CSANREEQYF.

The chain links TRBV29-1 to TRBJ2-1; 8 bases match TRBD2. The CDR3 sequence is 16 residues long. Trimming cost V 6 bases and J 0 bases; bases outside gene matches: 10. The germline V gene has CDR1 SQVTM and CDR2 ANQGSEA. The CDR3 protein is CSVPTSGRSSYNEQFF. The CDR3 DNA follows: TGCAGCGTGCCAACTAGCGGCAGAAGCTCCTACAATGAGCAGTTCTTC.

The chain uses TRBV6-1 and TRBJ2-1, with D perhaps matching TRBD1 or TRBD2 (5 bases each). Looked up from germline, CDR1 is MNHNS and CDR2 is SASEGT. The V gene lost 4 bases and the J gene lost 6 bases, with 13 bases spanning the gap. The CDR3 has 14 amino acids. The CDR3 loop is CASSARDPANEQFF. The CDR3 region has the DNA TGTGCCAGCAGTGCCCGGGACCCCGCCAATGAGCAGTTCTTC.

V is TRBV5-1 and J is TRBJ1-4; TRBD1 might be the D (5 bases). The CDR3 loop spans 14 amino acids. V gave up 10 bases and J gave up 2 bases, with 15 bases separating them. The germline CDR1 and CDR2 sequences are SGHRS and YFSETQ. CDR3 sequence reads: CASQGLPTNEKLFF. The CDR3 DNA sequence: TGCGCCTCTCAGGGATTACCCACTAATGAAAAACTGTTTTTT.

V usage is TRBV5-1 and J usage is TRBJ2-7, with 7 bases fitting TRBD1. Germline V gene data show CDR1 as SGHRS and CDR2 as YFSETQ. With V trimmed by 3 bases and J by 5 bases, 8 bases remained unmatched. This CDR3 comprises 14 residues. The CDR3 reads CASSSQGFGDEQYF. CDR3 DNA sequence: TGCGCCAGCAGCTCACAGGGGTTCGGGGACGAGCAGTACTTC.

The chain combines TRBV21-1 with TRBJ2-7; the table's D call of TRBD2 was not tested on the DNA. TRBV21-1 is shown as a pseudogene. The CDR3 has 14 amino acids. CDR3 bases: TGTGCCAGGACAACTAGCGGGTGTTCCTACGAGCAGTACTTC. Protein: CARTTSGCSYEQYF.

The rearrangement uses TRBV6-5 and TRBJ1-6, with D unresolved. This CDR3 spans 14 amino acids. Trimming cost V 3 bases and J 7 bases, with 10 bases left between them. Germline lookup yields CDR1 MNHEY and CDR2 SVGAGI. The CDR3 sequence is CASSYRRLNSPLHF. The CDR3 DNA is TGTGCCAGCAGTTATCGACGGTTAAATTCACCCCTCCACTTT.

The chain combines TRBV30 with TRBJ2-3; TRBD2 matches at 13 bases. The CDR3 is 18 amino acids. The junction had 8 bases not matched to a gene; V was cut back by 0 bases and J by 2 bases. CDR1 GTSNPN and CDR2 SVGIG come from the germline V gene (reference sequence). In DNA form, the CDR3 reads TGTGCCTGGAGTGTTAAAGGACTAGCGGGGGCCCTCACAGATACGCAGTATTTT. Protein sequence: CAWSVKGLAGALTDTQYF.

This clone appeared many times. In nucleotides, the CDR3 is TGTGCCAGCTCACCTGGGTTTTATGGCTACACCTTC. The encoded protein is CASSPGFYGYTF. The chain combines TRBV18 with TRBJ1-2; D unresolved. The V end was cut by 3 bases, the J end by 5 bases, with 7 bases between. The CDR3 extends over 12 amino acids. CDR1 and CDR2 (germline): KGHSH, LQKENI.

This chain connects TRBV30 to TRBJ2-7; D is unclear. The CDR3 runs 11 residues. V was cut by 5 bases and J by 4 bases, with 9 bases left in between. Germline V gene data show CDR1 as GTSNPN and CDR2 as SVGIG (reference sequence). CDR3 nucleotide sequence: TGTGCCTGGGGGAACAGATACGAGCAGTACTTC. Translation: CAWGNRYEQYF.

The chain is built from TRBV6-6 and TRBJ2-3; TRBD1 is a possible D gene (6 bases). With 8 bases removed from V and 0 bases from J, the gap between germline ends came to 6 bases. The CDR3 has 12 residues. Germline V gives CDR1 MNHNY, CDR2 SVGAGI (reference sequence). The CDR3 sequence is CASQGSTDTQYF. CDR3 coding DNA: TGTGCCAGCCAGGGGAGCACAGATACGCAGTATTTT.

The V gene is TRBV6-6, the J gene TRBJ2-2, with 7 positions matching TRBD2. CDR3 size: 14 residues. Germline V gene data show CDR1 as MNHNY and CDR2 as SVGAGI (reference sequence). Trimming cost V 6 bases and J 6 bases; bases outside gene matches: 7. CDR3 protein: CASSGPSGAGELFF. The CDR3 DNA reads as TGTGCCAGCAGCGGGCCCAGCGGGGCCGGGGAGCTGTTTTTT.

The chain recombines TRBV2 with TRBJ1-2; no clear D. V was shortened by 4 bases and J by 4 bases, with 10 bases between the two germline ends. CDR1 is SNHLY, CDR2 FYNNEI, per germline. The CDR3 is 13 amino acids. The CDR3 reads CASSGPPAYGYTF. Written as DNA, the CDR3 is TGTGCCAGCAGTGGTCCACCGGCCTATGGCTACACCTTC.

V is TRBV25-1 and J is TRBJ1-6, with no clear D. The V end lost 6 bases, the J end lost 4 bases, and 7 bases lay between the germline ends. Per the germline V gene, CDR1 is MGHDK and CDR2 is SYGVNS. This CDR3 is built from 13 residues. CDR3 DNA: TGTGCCAGCAGAGCAGAATATAATTCACCCCTCCACTTT. Residues: CASRAEYNSPLHF.